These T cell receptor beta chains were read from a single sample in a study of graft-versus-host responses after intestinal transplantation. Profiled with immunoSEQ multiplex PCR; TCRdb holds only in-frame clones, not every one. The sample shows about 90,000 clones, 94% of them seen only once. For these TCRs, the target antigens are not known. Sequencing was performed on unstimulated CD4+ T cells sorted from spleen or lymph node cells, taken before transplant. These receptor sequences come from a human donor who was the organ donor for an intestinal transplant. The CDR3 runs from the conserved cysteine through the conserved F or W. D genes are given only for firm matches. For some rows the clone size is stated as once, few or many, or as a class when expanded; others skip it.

cdr3_nt: TGTGCCAGCAGCCAAGATCAGTGGGTACCGGCTCGGGAGACCCAGTACTTC; cdr3_aa: CASSQDQWVPARETQYF; j_call: TRBJ2-5; d_call: .; v_call: TRBV4-2; clone_size: .
cdr3_nt: TGCGCCAGCAGCCAAGGCGGGGCTACTCCCGAGCAGTACTTC; cdr3_aa: CASSQGGATPEQYF; j_call: TRBJ2-7; d_call: .; v_call: TRBV4-1; clone_size: .
cdr3_nt: TGTGCCAGTAAGGACAGGGGGCTCGGCTACACCTTC; cdr3_aa: CASKDRGLGYTF; j_call: TRBJ1-2; d_call: TRBD1; v_call: TRBV6-5; clone_size: .
cdr3_nt: TGTGCCAGCAGCTTAGTTGGTCAGGGCGGCTCACCCCTCCACTTT; cdr3_aa: CASSLVGQGGSPLHF; j_call: TRBJ1-6; d_call: .; v_call: TRBV7-2; clone_size: .
cdr3_nt: TGCGCCAGCAGCCGACCCAAGGAGCCCCCTGGAAACACCATATATTTT; cdr3_aa: CASSRPKEPPGNTIYF; j_call: TRBJ1-3; d_call: .; v_call: TRBV10-1; clone_size: .
cdr3_nt: TGTGCCAGCAGTCTGCTGACAGGGGGGATAGTTGGCTACACCTTC; cdr3_aa: CASSLLTGGIVGYTF; j_call: TRBJ1-2; d_call: TRBD1; v_call: TRBV14; clone_size: .
cdr3_nt: TGTGCCAGCAGTTTATCAGGGGCACCTCCCCGGGGGAACACTGAAGCTTTCTTT; cdr3_aa: CASSLSGAPPRGNTEAFF; j_call: TRBJ1-1; d_call: .; v_call: TRBV28; clone_size: .
cdr3_nt: TGTGCCAGCAGGAGGACGGCAACCTACAATGAGCAGTTCTTC; cdr3_aa: CASRRTATYNEQFF; j_call: TRBJ2-1; d_call: .; v_call: TRBV28; clone_size: .
cdr3_nt: TGTGCCAGCTCACCACCGGGACACTCTGGAAACACCATATATTTT; cdr3_aa: CASSPPGHSGNTIYF; j_call: TRBJ1-3; d_call: .; v_call: TRBV18; clone_size: .
cdr3_nt: TGTGCCAGCAGCTTAGTGGTTAGTGGCGTAAGCTCTGGAAACACCATATATTTT; cdr3_aa: CASSLVVSGVSSGNTIYF; j_call: TRBJ1-3; d_call: .; v_call: TRBV7-2; clone_size: .
cdr3_nt: TGTGCCAGCAGGGACGGTCCTCGGATTAGCACAGATACGCAGTATTTT; cdr3_aa: CASRDGPRISTDTQYF; j_call: TRBJ2-3; d_call: .; v_call: TRBV27; clone_size: .
cdr3_nt: TGTGCCAGTAGTACCCGGGACAGGTCCACCCAAGCTTTCTTT; cdr3_aa: CASSTRDRSTQAFF; j_call: TRBJ1-1; d_call: TRBD1; v_call: TRBV19; clone_size: .
cdr3_nt: TGTGCCAGCAATTTAGGGACTAGCGGGGGGGCGTTGACAGATACGCAGTATTTT; cdr3_aa: CASNLGTSGGALTDTQYF; j_call: TRBJ2-3; d_call: TRBD2; v_call: TRBV2; clone_size: .
cdr3_nt: TGTGCCAGCAGGCTACAGGGGCGCTATGGCTACACCTTC; cdr3_aa: CASRLQGRYGYTF; j_call: TRBJ1-2; d_call: TRBD1; v_call: TRBV6-6; clone_size: .
cdr3_nt: TGCAGCGTCCTCCAGGGTGGATCCTACAATGAGCAGTTCTTC; cdr3_aa: CSVLQGGSYNEQFF; j_call: TRBJ2-1; d_call: .; v_call: TRBV29-1; clone_size: once
cdr3_nt: TGTGCCTGGAGTGTCCTAAATCAGCCCCAGCATTTT; cdr3_aa: CAWSVLNQPQHF; j_call: TRBJ1-5; d_call: .; v_call: TRBV30; clone_size: .
cdr3_nt: TGTGCCAGCAGTTATTCGGGGGCTAGTTCCTACGAGCAGTACTTC; cdr3_aa: CASSYSGASSYEQYF; j_call: TRBJ2-7; d_call: .; v_call: TRBV6-5; clone_size: .
cdr3_nt: TGTGCCAGCAGTTTGCTTAGCGGGGGGGAGGACTACGAGCAGTACTTC; cdr3_aa: CASSLLSGGEDYEQYF; j_call: TRBJ2-7; d_call: TRBD2; v_call: TRBV27; clone_size: .
cdr3_nt: TGTGCCAGCAGCTTAGCTGGTTATTCACCCCTCCACTTT; cdr3_aa: CASSLAGYSPLHF; j_call: TRBJ1-6; d_call: .; v_call: TRBV11-3; clone_size: once
cdr3_nt: TGTGCCAGTACCCCCTTTGGACAGGGGGGCTATGGCTACACCTTC; cdr3_aa: CASTPFGQGGYGYTF; j_call: TRBJ1-2; d_call: TRBD1; v_call: TRBV19; clone_size: .
cdr3_nt: TGTGCCTGCTTAAAACGGGACAGTTTCTACGAGCAGTACTTC; cdr3_aa: CACLKRDSFYEQYF; j_call: TRBJ2-7; d_call: TRBD1; v_call: TRBV30; clone_size: .
cdr3_nt: TGTGCCAGCTCACCAGGCGGTTATATCTCCTACGAGCAGTACTTC; cdr3_aa: CASSPGGYISYEQYF; j_call: TRBJ2-7; d_call: .; v_call: TRBV18; clone_size: .
cdr3_nt: TGTGCCAGCAGCTTAGGCGCCGGGCCGAACGAGCAGTACTTC; cdr3_aa: CASSLGAGPNEQYF; j_call: TRBJ2-7; d_call: .; v_call: TRBV11-2; clone_size: .
cdr3_nt: TGTGCCAGCAGCCAGGGGTCTAGCTCCTACAATGAGCAGTTCTTC; cdr3_aa: CASSQGSSSYNEQFF; j_call: TRBJ2-1; d_call: .; v_call: TRBV5-8; clone_size: once
cdr3_nt: TGCGCCAGCAGCCCGGGACAGCTAAATGAAAAACTGTTTTTT; cdr3_aa: CASSPGQLNEKLFF; j_call: TRBJ1-4; d_call: TRBD1; v_call: TRBV5-1; clone_size: .
cdr3_nt: TGTGCCAGCAGCTTATCCGGAAATCTAGCGGGGAGATACAATGAGCAGTTCTTC; cdr3_aa: CASSLSGNLAGRYNEQFF; j_call: TRBJ2-1; d_call: TRBD2; v_call: TRBV7-2; clone_size: .
cdr3_nt: TGTGCCAGTAGTCTCCTACCACAGGGCACCTATAATTCACCCCTCCACTTT; cdr3_aa: CASSLLPQGTYNSPLHF; j_call: TRBJ1-6; d_call: .; v_call: TRBV19; clone_size: .
cdr3_nt: TGTGCCATCAGTTGGACGGACTACTACGAGCAGTACTTC; cdr3_aa: CAISWTDYYEQYF; j_call: TRBJ2-7; d_call: .; v_call: TRBV10-3; clone_size: .
cdr3_nt: TGTGCCAGCAGCCCCCAGGCAGGCCCGAAAAACATTCAGTACTTC; cdr3_aa: CASSPQAGPKNIQYF; j_call: TRBJ2-4; d_call: .; v_call: TRBV7-3; clone_size: .
cdr3_nt: TGTGCCAGCACCACCGTAGCGGGGGTCAGGGAGACCCAGTACTTC; cdr3_aa: CASTTVAGVRETQYF; j_call: TRBJ2-5; d_call: TRBD2; v_call: TRBV28; clone_size: .
cdr3_nt: TGCGCCAGCAGCCAAGAGAGACAGGGGGCGGCGTCTAATGAAAAACTGTTTTTT; cdr3_aa: CASSQERQGAASNEKLFF; j_call: TRBJ1-4; d_call: TRBD1; v_call: TRBV4-1; clone_size: once
cdr3_nt: TGTGCCAGTAGTACCTTATTAGCGGGGGGAGCAGATACGCAGTATTTT; cdr3_aa: CASSTLLAGGADTQYF; j_call: TRBJ2-3; d_call: TRBD2; v_call: TRBV19; clone_size: .
cdr3_nt: TGCGCCAGCAGCTTGGGAGACTACGAGCAGTACTTC; cdr3_aa: CASSLGDYEQYF; j_call: TRBJ2-7; d_call: .; v_call: TRBV5-1; clone_size: .
cdr3_nt: TGTGCCAGAAGCTTGGGTTTGGCAGGGGGAAATCAGCCCCAGCATTTT; cdr3_aa: CARSLGLAGGNQPQHF; j_call: TRBJ1-5; d_call: TRBD1; v_call: TRBV5-3; clone_size: .
cdr3_nt: TGTGCCAGCAGCTTGCCCGGCCATGTCTATGGCTACACCTTC; cdr3_aa: CASSLPGHVYGYTF; j_call: TRBJ1-2; d_call: .; v_call: TRBV5-4; clone_size: .
cdr3_nt: TGTGCTAGTGGTACCCCGACAGGGGTCGGTCCGCAGAACAACGATGAGCAGTTCTTC; cdr3_aa: CASGTPTGVGPQNNDEQFF; j_call: TRBJ2-1; d_call: TRBD1; v_call: TRBV12-5; clone_size: .
cdr3_nt: TGTGCCAGCAGTTTACGTGCGGGACTAGCGACAGATACGCAGTATTTT; cdr3_aa: CASSLRAGLATDTQYF; j_call: TRBJ2-3; d_call: TRBD2; v_call: TRBV27; clone_size: .
cdr3_nt: TGTGCCAGCAGCTGGCAGGGAGATGGCTACACCTTC; cdr3_aa: CASSWQGDGYTF; j_call: TRBJ1-2; d_call: .; v_call: TRBV7-2; clone_size: .
cdr3_nt: TGTGCCAGCAGCGAATGGACTAGCGGGCTTCAATACGAGCAGTACTTC; cdr3_aa: CASSEWTSGLQYEQYF; j_call: TRBJ2-7; d_call: TRBD2; v_call: TRBV11-1; clone_size: .
cdr3_nt: TGTGCCAGCAGATTGGACAGGGGTTTTCCCCTCCACTTT; cdr3_aa: CASRLDRGFPLHF; j_call: TRBJ1-6; d_call: TRBD1; v_call: TRBV6-5; clone_size: once
cdr3_nt: TGTGCCAGCAGCTTAGCCGTCGCGCTGGGGGGTGAGCAGTTCTTC; cdr3_aa: CASSLAVALGGEQFF; j_call: TRBJ2-1; d_call: .; v_call: TRBV11-3; clone_size: .
cdr3_nt: TGTGCCAGTAGTATGGACAGGAGCAACAAAAACATTCAGTACTTC; cdr3_aa: CASSMDRSNKNIQYF; j_call: TRBJ2-4; d_call: TRBD1; v_call: TRBV19; clone_size: .